This TCR beta chain came from a study of control samples from healthy donors and cancer patients. Sequencing was performed with immunoSEQ multiplex PCR; in TCRdb, only in-frame clones are kept and a portion is missing. The table records about 270,000 clones, around 80% of them present only once. Germline V gene lookup returns CDR1 SGHVS and CDR2 FQNEAQ. The length of the CDR3 is 16 residues. Losses at the gene ends were 3 bases for V and 2 bases for J; bases not matched to a gene: 6. The specimen sequenced was PBMCs. The J gene is TRBJ2-4, the V gene TRBV7-8; 8 positions match TRBD2. The receptor's source is a woman aged 60-75 years with lung cancer. CDR3 region: CASSLGLGYTKNIQYF. The CDR3, as DNA: TGTGCCAGCAGCTTGGGACTAGGGTATACCAAAAACATTCAGTACTTC.